These 26 T cell receptor beta chains were all obtained from the same sample, sequenced in a study of neurological immune-mediated disorders. From the 5' RACE reads, TCRdb called clonotypes with MiXCR, one entry per CDR3 protein. The repertoire holds roughly 74,000 distinct CDR3 sequences, approximately 5.2% seen once, with about 7.4% in the top ten. The specimen was PBMCs. The receptors derive from a man aged 18 to 29 with multiple sclerosis.

Ten or more counts support this clonotype. The V call is TRBV6-1, the J call TRBJ2-3; D is possibly TRBD2 (6 bases). V was trimmed by 5 bases and J by 2 bases, leaving 17 bases between them. Looked up from germline, CDR1 is MNHNS and CDR2 is SASEGT. CDR3 length: 16 amino acids. The CDR3 spells CASSRRGGDYTDTQYF. The CDR3 DNA follows: TGTGCCAGCAGTCGGCGGGGAGGAGACTACACAGATACGCAGTATTTT.

Ten or more counts support this clonotype. The V and J genes are TRBV7-2 and TRBJ1-2; TRBD1 might be the D (5 bases). Trimming stripped 5 bases from V and 8 bases from J, with 15 bases between. This CDR3 has 13 amino acids. Germline loops: CDR1 SGHTA, CDR2 FQGNSA. The CDR3 bases are TGTGCCAGCAGCGGCTGGGAGGGACGGGGCTACACCTTC. As protein: CASSGWEGRGYTF.

At least ten counts were recorded for this clonotype. The chain couples TRBV7-2 to TRBJ1-5, with D hard to call. CDR1 SGHTA and CDR2 FQGNSA come from the germline V gene. The CDR3 runs 13 residues. Trimming removed 5 bases from V and 5 bases from J, with 10 bases in between. CDR3 coding DNA: TGTGCCAGCAGCCCCATTGGAGATCAGCCCCAGCATTTT. Translating gives CASSPIGDQPQHF.

Ten or more counts support this clonotype. The CDR3: CASSQEGAVTGELFF. CDR3 sequence (DNA): TGCGCCAGCAGCCAAGAGGGGGCGGTCACCGGGGAGCTGTTTTTT. The chain is built from TRBV4-1 and TRBJ2-2; D is possibly TRBD1 (6 bases). The CDR3 is 15 amino acids. The V and J ends lost 0 bases and 4 bases respectively, with 9 bases between them. The germline gives CDR1 MGHRA, CDR2 YSYEKL.

This clonotype was counted only a few times. A much bigger clone sits one base away, suggesting this may be a read error. The V gene is TRBV4-3, the J gene TRBJ2-7; maybe TRBD1 (7 bases). This CDR3 region has 14 residues. From germline, CDR1 is LGHNA and CDR2 YSLEER. Trimming stripped 4 bases from V and 7 bases from J, with 17 bases between. The DNA for the CDR3 is TGCGCCAGCAGCCGGGGGGACAGAAATAAAGAGCAGTACTTC. This encodes CASSRGDRNKEQYF.

This clonotype was picked up many times. The rearrangement uses TRBV20-1 and TRBJ1-5; 9 bases are a match to TRBD1. V trimming: 3 bases; J trimming: 6 bases; junction bases outside the gene matches: 9. The CDR3 sequence is 15 residues long. The V gene's germline CDR1 is DFQATT and CDR2 SNEGSKA (reference sequence). The CDR3 loop reads CSASPATGGRQPQHF. DNA of the CDR3: TGCAGTGCTAGCCCCGCGACAGGGGGGCGTCAGCCCCAGCATTTT.

Ten or more counts support this clonotype. The gene calls are TRBV28 and TRBJ2-3; 11 positions agree with TRBD1. The CDR3 is made up of 15 amino acids. The V segment lost 8 bases and the J segment 7 bases; nucleotides outside the gene matches: 11. Germline CDR1 reads MDHEN; CDR2 reads SYDVKM. The DNA of the CDR3 is TGTGCCAGCTACCCCCGGGACAGGGGGACGTATACGCAGTATTTT. Amino acids: CASYPRDRGTYTQYF.

This clonotype was counted many times. V is TRBV29-1 and J is TRBJ1-3, with D uncertain. Germline V CDR1 and CDR2: SQVTM, ANQGSEA. The ends were cut back, 7 bases at V and 0 bases at J, with 16 bases in the middle. The CDR3 loop spans 15 amino acids. CDR3 residues: CSAVSYTHSGNTIYF. The CDR3 DNA sequence: TGCAGCGCCGTCTCCTACACACACTCTGGAAACACCATATATTTT.

For this clonotype: At one of its ends the junction is not consistent with the germline gene, which may arise from a read error. The rearrangement joins TRBV5-5 to TRBJ1-5; D perhaps matches TRBD1 (5 bases). Per germline, CDR1 SGHKS and CDR2 YYEKEE (reference sequence). This CDR3 contains 15 residues. The CDR3 sequence is CASSGDWQSNQPQNF. The CDR3 bases are TGTGCCAGCAGCGGGGACTGGCAAAGCAATCAGCCCCAGAATTTT.

This clonotype was seen ten or more times. The chain couples TRBV12-3 or TRBV12-4 to TRBJ1-1; D is uncertain. The V and J ends lost 6 bases and 8 bases respectively, with 19 bases between them. The CDR3 has 14 residues. As DNA, the CDR3 is TGTGCCAGCAGCTCGGCAGGAGGTTTTGGGGAAGCTTTCTTT. This codes for CASSSAGGFGEAFF.

There are many counts of this clonotype. The chain employs TRBV10-1 and TRBJ1-2; 7 nucleotides line up with TRBD1. CDR3 size: 19 residues. Trimming at V came to 4 bases and at J to 0 bases, leaving 17 bases not matched to a gene. Per the germline V gene, CDR1 is WNHNN and CDR2 is SYGVQD (reference sequence). Here the CDR3 reads CASSGGPWDSLLANYGYTF. DNA of the CDR3: TGCGCCAGCAGTGGGGGCCCCTGGGACAGCTTATTAGCTAACTATGGCTACACCTTC.

In its sample, this clonotype was seen many times. The J gene is TRBJ1-5, the V gene TRBV20-1; D is unresolved. Looked up from germline, CDR1 is DFQATT and CDR2 is SNEGSKA (reference sequence). V lost 3 bases to trimming and J lost 2 bases, with 8 bases between them. The CDR3 consists of 13 residues. In DNA form, the CDR3 reads TGCAGTGCTAGTATGGAGGGCAATCAGCCCCAGCATTTT. Encoded protein: CSASMEGNQPQHF.

This clonotype was seen repeatedly, ten times or more. The chain couples TRBV28 to TRBJ2-3; 8 bases align to TRBD2. Germline CDR1 MDHEN, CDR2 SYDVKM. J was trimmed by 6 bases and V by 1 base; bases with no gene match: 15. This CDR3 has 18 residues. This CDR3 reads CASSLFVTSALNGDTQYF. The CDR3, as DNA: TGTGCCAGCAGTTTATTCGTGACTAGCGCGTTAAATGGGGATACGCAGTATTTT.

This clonotype has a count of ten or more. This chain uses TRBV5-1 with TRBJ2-7, with D maybe TRBD1 (5 bases). The CDR3 is 14 residues long. The V gene's germline CDR1 is SGHRS and CDR2 YFSETQ. The V end was cut by 1 base, the J end by 3 bases, with 11 bases between. The CDR3 coding sequence is TGCGCCAGCAGCTTGAGTACCAGGGTCTACGAGCAGTACTTC. It yields the protein CASSLSTRVYEQYF. The full variable domain, rest sourced from reference TRBV5-1 and TRBJ2-7, is KAGVTQTPRYLIKTRGQQVTLSCSPISGHRSVSWYQQTPGQGLQFLFEYFSETQRNKGNFPGRFSGRQFSNSRSEMNVSTLELGDSALYLCASSLSTRVYEQYFGPGTRLTVT.

This clonotype was counted many times. V usage is TRBV5-1 and J usage is TRBJ2-3; TRBD2 matches 12 bases. This CDR3 contains 14 residues. The V gene end was trimmed by 4 bases and the J gene end by 6 bases; junction bases not matched to a gene: 3. The germline gives CDR1 SGHRS, CDR2 YFSETQ. The CDR3: CASSPTSGSDTQYF. The DNA of the CDR3 is TGCGCCAGCAGCCCGACTAGCGGGAGCGATACGCAGTATTTT.

The J gene is TRBJ2-7, the V gene TRBV10-3; no clear D. The CDR3 runs 12 residues. The V gene lost 3 bases and the J gene lost 5 bases, with 8 bases spanning the gap. In germline, CDR1 is ENHRY, CDR2 SYGVKD. CDR3 residues: CAISDEAHEQYF. The CDR3 DNA reads as TGTGCCATCAGTGACGAAGCTCACGAGCAGTACTTC.

This clonotype came up many times. It is unclear where the CDR3 begins or ends on the DNA, so no DNA is shown, and the CDR3 is as TCRdb lists it. The V and J genes are TRBV28 and TRBJ2-5. With termini counted, the CDR3 has 14 amino acids. Germline V CDR1 and CDR2: MDHEN, SYDVKM. CDR3 in amino acids: CASSFSAAQETQYF.

The sample holds many counts of this clonotype. This chain connects TRBV12-3 or TRBV12-4 to TRBJ2-7, with 9 bases matching TRBD1. V was clipped by 0 bases and J by 9 bases; unmatched bases: 6. There are 14 residues in the CDR3. In DNA, the CDR3 is TGTGCCAGCAGTTTAGCAGGACAGGGGCCTGTGCAGTACTTC. Its protein product is CASSLAGQGPVQYF.

This clonotype showed up just a few times. Germline is not matched at one junction end, which may reflect a read error. The chain uses TRBV20-1 and TRBJ2-5, with 7 bases lining up with TRBD2. The V gene's germline CDR1 is DFQATT and CDR2 SNEGSKA (reference sequence). The CDR3 runs to 11 residues. CDR3 coding DNA: TGCAGTGCTACCCCCGGTAGACTAGCCAACTTC. Protein: CSATPGRLANF.

The table lists this clonotype with many counts. The rearrangement links TRBV20-1 to TRBJ1-5, with 8 bases matching TRBD1. There are 16 residues in the CDR3. V was pared by 2 bases and J by 0 bases, with 6 bases of the junction left unmatched. CDR1 is DFQATT, CDR2 SNEGSKA, per germline (reference sequence). CDR3 loop: CSARTGGISSNQPQHF. CDR3 sequence (DNA): TGCAGTGCTAGAACAGGGGGGATCAGTAGCAATCAGCCCCAGCATTTT.

In this sample, this clonotype turned up many times. The chain is built from TRBV18 and TRBJ2-1; a possible D gene is TRBD1 (6 bases). Germline CDR1 is KGHSH and CDR2 is LQKENI. V was clipped by 3 bases and J by 8 bases, with 11 bases between them. The CDR3 contains 13 residues. CDR3 nucleotide sequence: TGTGCCAGCTCACCGGACAGTTTGGATGAGCAGTTCTTC. Translating gives CASSPDSLDEQFF.

This clonotype has at least ten counts. This chain links TRBV7-2 with TRBJ2-3; 7 positions agree with TRBD1. Germline CDR1 and CDR2: SGHTA and FQGNSA. The CDR3 has 17 amino acids. The J segment lost 1 base and the V segment lost 5 bases, leaving 12 bases of the junction unmatched. The CDR3 is CASSRRYRGMGTDTQYF. CDR3 bases: TGTGCCAGCAGCCGTCGCTACAGGGGTATGGGCACAGATACGCAGTATTTT.

This clonotype has a count of ten or more. This chain links TRBV7-9 with TRBJ1-1; the D gene is possibly TRBD1 (5 bases). Germline loops: CDR1 SEHNR, CDR2 FQNEAQ (reference sequence). V was cut by 2 bases and J by 2 bases, with 9 bases left in between. This CDR3 contains 14 residues. CDR3 in amino acids: CASSLSRANTEAFF. Written as DNA, the CDR3 is TGTGCCAGCAGCTTAAGCAGGGCTAACACTGAAGCTTTCTTT.

This clonotype was detected ten times or more. This rearrangement joins TRBV20-1 to TRBJ1-2; 9 nucleotides agree with TRBD1. Germline lookup yields CDR1 DFQATT and CDR2 SNEGSKA (reference sequence). This CDR3 is 13 amino acids long. The J segment lost 5 bases and the V segment lost 5 bases, leaving 6 bases of the junction unmatched. CDR3 protein: CSAYRGLRYGYTF. CDR3 nucleotide sequence: TGCAGTGCTTACAGGGGGCTTAGGTATGGCTACACCTTC.

In its sample, this clonotype was seen many times. The chain combines TRBV9 with TRBJ1-3; D ambiguous. The V gene lost 0 bases and the J gene lost 4 bases, with 11 bases spanning the gap. This CDR3 contains 15 residues. The germline V gene encodes CDR1 SGDLS and CDR2 YYNGEE. CDR3 in DNA: TGTGCCAGCAGCGTAGATCAGGTATCGGGAAACACCATATATTTT. It codes for CASSVDQVSGNTIYF.

This clonotype came up many times. This chain links TRBV7-6 with TRBJ2-3, with 8 bases lining up with TRBD1. Per the germline V gene, CDR1 is SGHVS and CDR2 is FNYEAQ. The CDR3 has 17 amino acids. With V trimmed by 4 bases and J by 0 bases, 9 bases remained unmatched. DNA for the CDR3: TGTGCCAGCAGCTCAGGGGGCGTTGAGGCTAGCACAGATACGCAGTATTTT. Protein sequence: CASSSGGVEASTDTQYF.